A selection of T cell receptor beta chains follows, all from one sample in a study of molecular identifiers for immune sequencing clone quantification. Each CDR3 protein is one row after TCRdb ran MiXCR on the PCR reads. The repertoire has about 36,000 distinct CDR3 sequences, about 18% of them found once; the top ten carry about 1.1%. Sequencing used naive CD8+ T cells from blood, with Jurkat cell RNA spiked in. The source is a human donor in good health. Some libraries in this study had Jurkat cell RNA spiked in. CDR3s include the opening cysteine and the closing phenylalanine or tryptophan. A D gene is named only where the DNA matches it firmly. Clone size is given for some rows only: seen once, a few or many times, or a class if the clone is expanded.

D: NA
V: TRBV30
J: TRBJ1-1
size: many
DNA: TGTGCCTGGAGTGCCCAGGGACTTGAAGCTTTCTTT
CDR3: CAWSAQGLEAFF

D: TRBD2
V: TRBV7-9
J: TRBJ2-3
size: medium-sized
DNA: TGTGCCAGCAGCCCACTAGCGGGAGGGCCAAAAGATACGCAGTATTTT
CDR3: CASSPLAGGPKDTQYF

D: TRBD2
V: TRBV5-6
J: TRBJ2-3
size: many
DNA: TGTGCCAGCAGCTTGGGGCTAGCGGGAGGGTCCACAGATACGCAGTATTTT
CDR3: CASSLGLAGGSTDTQYF

D: NA
V: TRBV5-4
J: TRBJ1-4
size: many
DNA: TGTGCCAGCAGCTTAACAGGGTCAACTAATGAAAAACTGTTTTTT
CDR3: CASSLTGSTNEKLFF

D: TRBD2
V: TRBV29-1
J: TRBJ2-1
size: many
DNA: TGCAGCGTTGAAGGCAAAAATGGGACTAGCGGCTACAATGAGCAGTTCTTC
CDR3: CSVEGKNGTSGYNEQFF

D: NA
V: TRBV5-5
J: TRBJ2-7
size: NA
DNA: TGTGCCAGCAGCCTATACTACGAGCAGTACTTC
CDR3: CASSLYYEQYF

D: NA
V: TRBV28
J: TRBJ2-7
size: many
DNA: TGTGCCAGCAGCTCTGACCGGACGAGGGCCTACGAGCAGTACTTC
CDR3: CASSSDRTRAYEQYF

D: NA
V: TRBV5-6
J: TRBJ2-1
size: few
DNA: TGTGCCAGCAGCTTGTCAGAGGGGCAGTTCTTC
CDR3: CASSLSEGQFF

D: TRBD1
V: TRBV5-1
J: TRBJ1-1
size: few
DNA: TGCGCCAGCAGCCCGGGACAGGGATACACTGAAGCTTTCTTT
CDR3: CASSPGQGYTEAFF

D: TRBD1
V: TRBV19
J: TRBJ2-7
size: NA
DNA: TGTGCCAGTTCTTCCGGACAGGGAGGTGGGTACGAGCAGTACTTC
CDR3: CASSSGQGGGYEQYF

D: TRBD2
V: TRBV11-2
J: TRBJ2-3
size: many
DNA: TGTGCCAGCAGCTTAGGTCGATATAGTCTAGCGGTTGTTTCAGATACGCAGTATTTT
CDR3: CASSLGRYSLAVVSDTQYF

D: NA
V: TRBV28
J: TRBJ2-7
size: many
DNA: TGTGCCAGCAGTGGATACAGGTTCGGGGCCTACGAGCAGTACTTC
CDR3: CASSGYRFGAYEQYF

D: NA
V: TRBV27
J: TRBJ2-3
size: many
DNA: TGTGCCAGCAGTTTGAGACAGAGGACGGACGCTGTAGATACGCAGTATTTT
CDR3: CASSLRQRTDAVDTQYF

D: TRBD2
V: TRBV6-2/TRBV6-3
J: TRBJ2-7
size: NA
DNA: TGTGCCAGCAGTTACCCGGGGGGAAGGCACGAGCAGTACTTC
CDR3: CASSYPGGRHEQYF

D: TRBD1
V: TRBV13
J: TRBJ2-4
size: many
DNA: TGTGCCAGCAGCCCGCATGACAGGGCGAACATTCAGTACTTC
CDR3: CASSPHDRANIQYF

D: NA
V: TRBV12-3/TRBV12-4
J: TRBJ1-4
size: NA
DNA: TGTGCCAGCTCCCTCGCAATGGTGGGTGAAAAACTGTTTTTT
CDR3: CASSLAMVGEKLFF

D: NA
V: TRBV5-6
J: TRBJ1-2
size: NA
DNA: TGTGCCAGCAGCTTGGTGGCCATTGACTATGGCTACACCTTC
CDR3: CASSLVAIDYGYTF

D: NA
V: TRBV9
J: TRBJ1-5
size: few
DNA: TGTGCCAGCAGCGTAGGCCCAGAAGGTCAGCCCCAGCATTTT
CDR3: CASSVGPEGQPQHF

D: NA
V: TRBV28
J: TRBJ2-3
size: few
DNA: TGTGCCAGCTGTTTGGGGCGTCGTACAGATACGCAGTATTTT
CDR3: CASCLGRRTDTQYF

D: NA
V: TRBV12-3/TRBV12-4
J: TRBJ2-2
size: many
DNA: TGTGCCAGCAGTTTCGGCCGGGAGCTGTTTTTT
CDR3: CASSFGRELFF

D: TRBD2
V: TRBV11-3
J: TRBJ2-1
size: NA
DNA: TGTGCCAGCAGCCCCCGTGGTAGCGGGAGTCCCGCCGATGAGCAGTTCTTC
CDR3: CASSPRGSGSPADEQFF

D: NA
V: TRBV4-1
J: TRBJ2-1
size: many
DNA: TGCGCCAGCAGCCAGGTCGGGGTGGACAATGAGCAGTTCTTC
CDR3: CASSQVGVDNEQFF

D: NA
V: TRBV28
J: TRBJ2-7
size: NA
DNA: TGTGCCAGCACTGCCCTGGGAGCCTACGAGCAGTACTTC
CDR3: CASTALGAYEQYF

D: TRBD2
V: TRBV4-3
J: TRBJ2-4
size: NA
DNA: TGCGCCAGCAGCCATGATCATAAGGGACTAGCGGGAGAGGGCATTCAGTACTTC
CDR3: CASSHDHKGLAGEGIQYF

D: NA
V: TRBV6-5
J: TRBJ1-1
size: NA
DNA: TGTGCCAGCAGTTGGGGACCGAAGAACACTGAAGCTTTCTTT
CDR3: CASSWGPKNTEAFF

D: NA
V: TRBV19
J: TRBJ1-1
size: NA
DNA: TGTGCCAGTGGCGAAGCGAACACTGAAGCTTTCTTT
CDR3: CASGEANTEAFF

D: NA
V: TRBV6-2/TRBV6-3
J: TRBJ2-3
size: NA
DNA: TGTGCCAGCAGGTCACTAGTTTTCCGACCAGATACGCAGTATTTT
CDR3: CASRSLVFRPDTQYF

D: TRBD1
V: TRBV24-1
J: TRBJ2-1
size: many
DNA: TGTGCCACTGTCGGCTCGGGACAGCGATTCTTC
CDR3: CATVGSGQRFF

D: NA
V: TRBV7-9
J: TRBJ2-3
size: NA
DNA: TGTGCCAGCAGATTTGGGGGTAGCACAGATACGCAGTATTTT
CDR3: CASRFGGSTDTQYF

D: NA
V: TRBV27
J: TRBJ2-5
size: few
DNA: TGTGCCAGCAGTTTAACGGACCCCCCGGAGACCCAGTACTTC
CDR3: CASSLTDPPETQYF

D: TRBD1
V: TRBV7-9
J: TRBJ2-5
size: many
DNA: TGTGCCAGCAGCAAGAGGGACAGCTTACAAGAGACCCAGTACTTC
CDR3: CASSKRDSLQETQYF

D: NA
V: TRBV4-3
J: TRBJ1-1
size: many
DNA: TGCGCCAGCAGCCATTCTAGCAGGGGAGATCGCACTGAAGCTTTCTTT
CDR3: CASSHSSRGDRTEAFF

D: NA
V: TRBV9
J: TRBJ2-7
size: many
DNA: TGTGCCAGCAGCTTAATAGATCACGAGCAGTACTTC
CDR3: CASSLIDHEQYF

D: TRBD1
V: TRBV12-3/TRBV12-4
J: TRBJ2-5
size: many
DNA: TGTGCCAGCAGTCCGACAGGGCAAAAAGAGACCCAGTACTTC
CDR3: CASSPTGQKETQYF

D: TRBD1
V: TRBV18
J: TRBJ2-5
size: many
DNA: TGTGCCAGCTCACCAGGACAGGGGCCGGGGGAGACCCAGTACTTC
CDR3: CASSPGQGPGETQYF

D: TRBD1
V: TRBV11-3
J: TRBJ2-2
size: many
DNA: TGTGCCAGCAGCTCAAGGACAGGGAGTAGGACCGGGGAGCTGTTTTTT
CDR3: CASSSRTGSRTGELFF

D: NA
V: TRBV6-6
J: TRBJ1-2
size: many
DNA: TGTGCCAGCAGTAGTCTGGAAGGCTACACCTTC
CDR3: CASSSLEGYTF

D: NA
V: TRBV4-3
J: TRBJ2-7
size: NA
DNA: TGCGCCAGCAGCCAAGATCTCCAAGCGCCCGGCCTCATCTACGAGCAGTACTTC
CDR3: CASSQDLQAPGLIYEQYF

D: TRBD1
V: TRBV9
J: TRBJ2-7
size: NA
DNA: TGTGCCAGCAGCGTAGCAGCGGGACAGGGGTACGAGCAGTACTTC
CDR3: CASSVAAGQGYEQYF

D: NA
V: TRBV9
J: TRBJ2-7
size: many
DNA: TGTGCCAGCAGCCCCCAGGGCCGTGGGTACGAGCAGTACTTC
CDR3: CASSPQGRGYEQYF

D: TRBD1
V: TRBV23-1
J: TRBJ2-5
size: many
DNA: TGCGCCAGCAGTCAATCGTCCAACAGGGGCCTCCAAGAGACCCAGTACTTC
CDR3: CASSQSSNRGLQETQYF